This T cell receptor beta chain was recovered during a study of T-cell reconstitution after alpha-beta-depleted transplantation in children. Overall study findings and caveats: Recipient T cells and thymic progenitors that survived were the source of the high TCRbeta diversity seen at day 60 in some patients. Reportedly, only several hundred clones from non-depleted graft cells drove alpha-beta T-cell counts at about two months. One year post-transplant, T-cell counts and diversity were largely derived from T cells produced anew.

Germline V gene sequence: CDR1 DFQATT, CDR2 SNEGSKA (reference sequence). CDR3 size: 15 residues. V shed 3 bases and J shed 4 bases, with 16 bases lying between them. During its preparation, the TCRbeta library received unique molecular identifiers. Each CDR3 protein gets one entry after TCRdb re-called the PCR reads with MiXCR. Of hundreds of thousands of distinct CDR3 sequences in the sample, roughly 14% were seen once. This clonotype was seen many times. What it recognizes is unknown. The sample consisted of PBMCs, taken before TCRalphabeta/CD19-depleted stem cell transplant. V gene TRBV20-1 combines with J gene TRBJ2-1; tentative D call: TRBD1 (5 bases). The receptor comes from a girl under 10 years old with congenital amegakaryocytic thrombocytopenia, due to receive a stem cell transplant. CDR3 protein: CSASHGLGAYNEQFF. In DNA, the CDR3 is TGCAGTGCTAGTCATGGGCTTGGGGCTTACAATGAGCAGTTCTTC.